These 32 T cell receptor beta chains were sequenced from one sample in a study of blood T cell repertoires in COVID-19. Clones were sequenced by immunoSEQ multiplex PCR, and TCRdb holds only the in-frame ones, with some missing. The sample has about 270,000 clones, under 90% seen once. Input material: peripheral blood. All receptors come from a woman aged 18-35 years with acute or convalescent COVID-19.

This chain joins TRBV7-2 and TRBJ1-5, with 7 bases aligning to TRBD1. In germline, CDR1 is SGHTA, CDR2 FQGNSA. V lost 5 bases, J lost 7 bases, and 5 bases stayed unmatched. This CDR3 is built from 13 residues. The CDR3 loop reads CASSEQGTQPQHF. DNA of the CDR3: TGTGCCAGCAGCGAACAGGGGACCCAGCCCCAGCATTTT.

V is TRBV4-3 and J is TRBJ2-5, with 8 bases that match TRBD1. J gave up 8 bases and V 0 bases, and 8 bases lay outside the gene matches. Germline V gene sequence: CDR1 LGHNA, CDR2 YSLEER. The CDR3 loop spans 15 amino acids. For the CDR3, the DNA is TGCGCCAGCAGCCAAGAATCGGGGACAGGAGTAACCCAGTACTTC. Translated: CASSQESGTGVTQYF.

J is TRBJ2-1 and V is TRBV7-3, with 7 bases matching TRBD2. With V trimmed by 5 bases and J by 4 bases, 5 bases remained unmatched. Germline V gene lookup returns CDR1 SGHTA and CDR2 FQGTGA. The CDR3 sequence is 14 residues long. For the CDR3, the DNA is TGTGCCAGCAGCCCGTGGGGGGGGTACAATGAGCAGTTCTTC. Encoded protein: CASSPWGGYNEQFF.

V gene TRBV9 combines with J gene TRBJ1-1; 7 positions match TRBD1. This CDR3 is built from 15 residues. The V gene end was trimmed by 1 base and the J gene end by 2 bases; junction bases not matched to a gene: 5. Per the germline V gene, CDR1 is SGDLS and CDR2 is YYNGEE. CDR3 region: CASSVSPGGNTEAFF. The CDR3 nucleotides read TGTGCCAGCAGCGTATCTCCAGGGGGAAACACTGAAGCTTTCTTT.

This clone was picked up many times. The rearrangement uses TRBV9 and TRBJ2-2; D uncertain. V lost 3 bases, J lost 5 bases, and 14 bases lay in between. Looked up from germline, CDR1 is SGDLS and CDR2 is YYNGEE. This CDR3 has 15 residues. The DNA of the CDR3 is TGTGCCAGCAGCGGTTCAAAAGGCAGGACCGGGGAGCTGTTTTTT. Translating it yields CASSGSKGRTGELFF.

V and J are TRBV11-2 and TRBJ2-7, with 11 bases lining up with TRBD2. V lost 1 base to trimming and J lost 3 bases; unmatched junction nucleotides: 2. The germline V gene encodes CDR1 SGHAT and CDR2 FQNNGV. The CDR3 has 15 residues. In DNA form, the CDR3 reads TGTGCCAGCAGCTTAGTTCTAGCGGGAGGCTACGAGCAGTACTTC. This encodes CASSLVLAGGYEQYF.

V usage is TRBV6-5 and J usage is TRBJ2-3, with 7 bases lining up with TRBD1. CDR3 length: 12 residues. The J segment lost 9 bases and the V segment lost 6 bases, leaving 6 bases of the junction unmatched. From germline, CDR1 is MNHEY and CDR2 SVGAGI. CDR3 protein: CASSKGGMTQYF. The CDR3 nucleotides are TGTGCCAGCAGCAAAGGGGGCATGACGCAGTATTTT.

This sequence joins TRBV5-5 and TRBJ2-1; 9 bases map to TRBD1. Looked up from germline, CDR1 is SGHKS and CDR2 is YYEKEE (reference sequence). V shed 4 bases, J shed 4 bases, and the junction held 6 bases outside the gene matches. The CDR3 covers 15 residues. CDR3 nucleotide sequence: TGTGCCAGCAGCCACCGGGACAGGGTTTACAATGAGCAGTTCTTC. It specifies CASSHRDRVYNEQFF.

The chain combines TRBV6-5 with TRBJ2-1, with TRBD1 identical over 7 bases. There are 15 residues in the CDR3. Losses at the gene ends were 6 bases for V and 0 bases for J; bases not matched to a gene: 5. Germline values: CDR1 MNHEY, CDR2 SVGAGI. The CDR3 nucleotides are TGTGCCAGCAGGAAGGGGGCGGACTCCTACAATGAGCAGTTCTTC. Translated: CASRKGADSYNEQFF.

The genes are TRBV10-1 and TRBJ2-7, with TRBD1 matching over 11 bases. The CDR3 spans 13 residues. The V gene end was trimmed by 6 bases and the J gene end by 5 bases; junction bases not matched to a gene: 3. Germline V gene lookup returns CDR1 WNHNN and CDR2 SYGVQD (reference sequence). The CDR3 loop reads CASSPGQGDEQYF. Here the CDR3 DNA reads TGCGCCAGCAGCCCGGGACAGGGGGACGAGCAGTACTTC.

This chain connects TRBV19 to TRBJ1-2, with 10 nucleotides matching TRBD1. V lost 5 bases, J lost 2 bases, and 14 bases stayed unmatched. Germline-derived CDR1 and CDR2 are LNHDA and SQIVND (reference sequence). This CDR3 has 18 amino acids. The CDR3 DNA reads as TGTGCCAGTAGTTCCCCACCGGACAGGGGGGGTATCAACTATGGCTACACCTTC. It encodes CASSSPPDRGGINYGYTF.

CDR3 sequence (DNA): TGTGCCAGCAGCGGACAGATCTATGGCTACACCTTC. It specifies CASSGQIYGYTF. The genes are TRBV6-2 or TRBV6-3 and TRBJ1-2; D perhaps matches TRBD1 (6 bases). Looked up from germline, CDR1 is MNHEY and CDR2 is SVGEGT. The CDR3 contains 12 residues. Trimming removed 6 bases from V and 4 bases from J, with 9 bases in between.

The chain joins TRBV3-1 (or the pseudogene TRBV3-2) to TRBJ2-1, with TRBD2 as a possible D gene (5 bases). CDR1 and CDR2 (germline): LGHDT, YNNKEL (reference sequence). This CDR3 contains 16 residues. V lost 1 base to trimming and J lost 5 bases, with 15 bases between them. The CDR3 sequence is CASSQGRTPDHNEQFF. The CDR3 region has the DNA TGTGCCAGCAGCCAAGGCAGGACTCCCGACCACAATGAGCAGTTCTTC.

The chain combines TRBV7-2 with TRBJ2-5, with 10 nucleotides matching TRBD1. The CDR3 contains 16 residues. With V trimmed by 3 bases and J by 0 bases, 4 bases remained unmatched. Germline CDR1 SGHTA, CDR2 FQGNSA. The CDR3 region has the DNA TGTGCCAGCAGCTTGGGGGACAGGGGTTACCAAGAGACCCAGTACTTC. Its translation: CASSLGDRGYQETQYF.

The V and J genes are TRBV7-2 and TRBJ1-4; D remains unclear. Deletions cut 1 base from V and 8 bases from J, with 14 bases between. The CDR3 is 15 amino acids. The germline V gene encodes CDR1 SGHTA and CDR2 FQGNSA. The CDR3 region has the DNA TGTGCCAGCAGCTTAGTATTATCCGATCGGGAAAAACTGTTTTTT. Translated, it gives CASSLVLSDREKLFF.

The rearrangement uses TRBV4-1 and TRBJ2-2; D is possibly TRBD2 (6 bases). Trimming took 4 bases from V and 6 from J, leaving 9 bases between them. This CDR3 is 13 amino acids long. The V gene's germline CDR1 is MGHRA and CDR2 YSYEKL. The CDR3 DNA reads TGCGCCAGCAGCCGGGGGGACCCCGGGGAGCTGTTTTTT. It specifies CASSRGDPGELFF.

CDR3 in DNA: TGTGCCAGCAGCTTACAGGGAGTCACCGGGGAGCTGTTTTTT. It translates to CASSLQGVTGELFF. The rearrangement uses TRBV6-5 and TRBJ2-2; a possible D gene is TRBD1 (6 bases). Trimming took off 6 bases at V and 4 bases at J, with 12 bases between the two ends. CDR3 length: 14 amino acids. The germline V gene has CDR1 MNHEY and CDR2 SVGAGI.

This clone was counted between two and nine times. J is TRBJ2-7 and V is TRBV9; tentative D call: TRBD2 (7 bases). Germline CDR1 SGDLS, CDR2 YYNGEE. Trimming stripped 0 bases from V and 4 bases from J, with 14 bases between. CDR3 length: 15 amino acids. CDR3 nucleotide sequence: TGTGCCAGCAGCGTAGCCCCGGGGGGCATGTACGAGCAGTACTTC. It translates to CASSVAPGGMYEQYF.

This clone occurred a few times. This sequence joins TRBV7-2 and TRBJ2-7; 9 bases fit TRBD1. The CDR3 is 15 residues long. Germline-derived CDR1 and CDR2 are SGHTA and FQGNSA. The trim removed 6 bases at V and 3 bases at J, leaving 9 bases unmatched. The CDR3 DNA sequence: TGTGCCAGCAGTCCCGGGACAGGGCTCTACTACGAGCAGTACTTC. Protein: CASSPGTGLYYEQYF.

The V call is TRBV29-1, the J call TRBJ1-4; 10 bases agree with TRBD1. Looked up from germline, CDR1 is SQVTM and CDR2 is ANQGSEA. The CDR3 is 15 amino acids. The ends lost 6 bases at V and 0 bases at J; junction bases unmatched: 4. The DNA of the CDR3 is TGCAGCGTATCCGGGACAGGGGCAACTAATGAAAAACTGTTTTTT. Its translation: CSVSGTGATNEKLFF.

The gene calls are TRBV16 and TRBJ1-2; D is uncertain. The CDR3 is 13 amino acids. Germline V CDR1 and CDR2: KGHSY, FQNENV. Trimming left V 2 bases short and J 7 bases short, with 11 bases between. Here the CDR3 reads CASSQEVSSGYTF. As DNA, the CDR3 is TGTGCCAGCAGCCAAGAAGTCAGTTCTGGCTACACCTTC.

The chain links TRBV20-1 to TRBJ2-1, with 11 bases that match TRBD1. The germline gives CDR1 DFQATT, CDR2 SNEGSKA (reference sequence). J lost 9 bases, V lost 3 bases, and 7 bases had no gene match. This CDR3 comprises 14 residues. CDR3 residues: CSASAGTGGGEQFF. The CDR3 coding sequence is TGCAGTGCTAGTGCCGGGACAGGGGGGGGTGAGCAGTTCTTC.

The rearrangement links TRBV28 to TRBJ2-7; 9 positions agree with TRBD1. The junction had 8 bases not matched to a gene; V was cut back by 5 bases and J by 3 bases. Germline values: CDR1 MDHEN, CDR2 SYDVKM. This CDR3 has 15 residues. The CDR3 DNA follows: TGTGCCAGCAGTACCCACAGGGGGCTCCTCTACGAGCAGTACTTC. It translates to CASSTHRGLLYEQYF.

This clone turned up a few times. The DNA of the CDR3 is TGTGCCAGCAGTTACGGGACGGGGGTTTACGAGCAGTACTTC. Amino acids: CASSYGTGVYEQYF. The chain links TRBV6-2 or TRBV6-3 to TRBJ2-7, with D perhaps matching TRBD2 (6 bases). The germline V and J ends were trimmed by 2 bases and 4 bases, with 12 bases remaining between them. The CDR3 is 14 residues long. Germline V gives CDR1 MNHEY, CDR2 SVGEGT.

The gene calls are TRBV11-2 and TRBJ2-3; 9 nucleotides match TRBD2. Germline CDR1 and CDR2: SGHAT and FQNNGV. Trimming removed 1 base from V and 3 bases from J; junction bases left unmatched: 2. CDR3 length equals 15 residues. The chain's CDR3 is CASSLVAGATDTQYF. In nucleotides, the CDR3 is TGTGCCAGCAGCTTAGTAGCGGGAGCGACAGATACGCAGTATTTT.

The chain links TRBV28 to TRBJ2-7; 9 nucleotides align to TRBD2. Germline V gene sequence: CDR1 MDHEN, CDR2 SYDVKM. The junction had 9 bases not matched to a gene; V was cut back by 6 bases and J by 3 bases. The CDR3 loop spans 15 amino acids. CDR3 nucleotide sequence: TGTGCCAGCAGACCGGGACTAGCAATTATCTACGAGCAGTACTTC. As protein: CASRPGLAIIYEQYF.

The CDR3, as DNA: TGTGCCAGCAGCGCCACAGTGAACACTGAAGCTTTCTTT. Protein sequence: CASSATVNTEAFF. J is TRBJ1-1 and V is TRBV7-3, with D unclear. With 5 bases removed from V and 0 bases from J, the gap between germline ends came to 7 bases. Per germline, CDR1 SGHTA and CDR2 FQGTGA. The CDR3 is 13 residues long.

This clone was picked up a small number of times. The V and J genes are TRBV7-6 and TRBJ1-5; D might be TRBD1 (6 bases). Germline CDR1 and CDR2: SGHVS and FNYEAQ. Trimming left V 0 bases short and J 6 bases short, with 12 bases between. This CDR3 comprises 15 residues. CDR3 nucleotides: TGTGCCAGCAGCTTAGCGGGGGGGCAGGGTCAGCCCCAGCATTTT. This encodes CASSLAGGQGQPQHF.

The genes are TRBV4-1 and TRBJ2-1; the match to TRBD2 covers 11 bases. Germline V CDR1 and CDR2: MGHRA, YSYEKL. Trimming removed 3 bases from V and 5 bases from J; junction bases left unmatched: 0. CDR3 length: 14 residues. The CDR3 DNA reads TGCGCCAGCAGCCAGGGACTAGCGGACAATGAGCAGTTCTTC. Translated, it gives CASSQGLADNEQFF.

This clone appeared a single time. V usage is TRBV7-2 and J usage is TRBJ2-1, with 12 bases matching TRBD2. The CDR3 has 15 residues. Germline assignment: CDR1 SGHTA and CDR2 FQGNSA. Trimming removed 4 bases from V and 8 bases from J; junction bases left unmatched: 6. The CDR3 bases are TGTGCCAGCAGCTCTTCTAGCGGGAGGGCATATGAGCAGTTCTTC. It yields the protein CASSSSSGRAYEQFF.

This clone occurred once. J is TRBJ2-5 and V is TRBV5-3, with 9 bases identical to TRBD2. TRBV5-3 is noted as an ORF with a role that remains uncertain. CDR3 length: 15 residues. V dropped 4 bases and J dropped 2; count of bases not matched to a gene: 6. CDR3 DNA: TGTGCCAGAAGCCCCGAGACTAGCGGACAAGAGACCCAGTACTTC. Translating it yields CARSPETSGQETQYF.

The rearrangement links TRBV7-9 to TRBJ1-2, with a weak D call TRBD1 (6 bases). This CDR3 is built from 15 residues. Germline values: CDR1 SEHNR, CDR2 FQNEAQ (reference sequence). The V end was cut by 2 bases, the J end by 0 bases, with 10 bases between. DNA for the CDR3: TGTGCCAGCAGCTTAATAACAGGGCCTAACTATGGCTACACCTTC. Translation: CASSLITGPNYGYTF.